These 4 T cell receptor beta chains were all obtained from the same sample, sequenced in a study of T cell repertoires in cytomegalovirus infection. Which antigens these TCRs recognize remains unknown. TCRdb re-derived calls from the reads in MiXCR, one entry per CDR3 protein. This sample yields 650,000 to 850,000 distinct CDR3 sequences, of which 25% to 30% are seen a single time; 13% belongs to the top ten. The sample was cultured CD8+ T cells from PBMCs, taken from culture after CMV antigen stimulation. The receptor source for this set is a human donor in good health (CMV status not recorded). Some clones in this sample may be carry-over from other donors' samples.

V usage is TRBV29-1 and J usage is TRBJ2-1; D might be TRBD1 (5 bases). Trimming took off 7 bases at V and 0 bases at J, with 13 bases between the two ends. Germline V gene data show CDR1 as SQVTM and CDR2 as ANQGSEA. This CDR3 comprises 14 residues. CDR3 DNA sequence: TGCAGCGGCTTTGGGGCCACCTCCTACAATGAGCAGTTCTTC. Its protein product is CSGFGATSYNEQFF.

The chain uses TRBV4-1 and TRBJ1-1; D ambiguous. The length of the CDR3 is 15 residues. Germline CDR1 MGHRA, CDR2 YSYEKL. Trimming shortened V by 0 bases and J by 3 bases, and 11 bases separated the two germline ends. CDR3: CASSQDKRLYTEAFF. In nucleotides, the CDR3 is TGCGCCAGCAGCCAAGATAAAAGGTTATACACTGAAGCTTTCTTT.

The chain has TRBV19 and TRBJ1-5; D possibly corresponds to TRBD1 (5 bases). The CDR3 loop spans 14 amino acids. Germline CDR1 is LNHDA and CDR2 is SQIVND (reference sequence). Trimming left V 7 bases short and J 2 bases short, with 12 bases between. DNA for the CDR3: TGTGCCAGTATGAGGGGAGTGGGCAATCAGCCCCAGCATTTT. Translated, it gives CASMRGVGNQPQHF.

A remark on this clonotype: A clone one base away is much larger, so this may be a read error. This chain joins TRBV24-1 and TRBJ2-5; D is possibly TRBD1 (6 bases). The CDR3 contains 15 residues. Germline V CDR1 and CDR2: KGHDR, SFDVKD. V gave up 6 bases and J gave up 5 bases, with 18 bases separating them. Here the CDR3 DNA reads TGTGCCACCAGTAAAACCCAAACAGGGATTGAGACCCAGTACTTC. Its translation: CATSKTQTGIETQYF.